This T cell receptor beta chain was documented in a study of shared clonotypes between healthy human individuals. At the level of the study: Three CD4 naive, three CD4 memory, two CD8 naive and one CD8 memory plate were used per donor. Study-level points and caveats: Sharing across four donors was highest in naive CD4 (roughly 5%) and lowest in memory CD8 (approximately 0.4%).

Genomic DNA (from each subset) was split evenly across several immunoSEQ plates. Repertoires were generated with immunoSEQ multiplex PCR, while TCRdb's copy carries only in-frame clones and drops some. Of roughly 810,000 clones in the sample, around 96% were seen once. About this clone: Its antigen is still unknown.

Trimming removed 1 base from V and 8 bases from J; junction bases left unmatched: 7. The CDR3 covers 15 residues. The germline gives CDR1 SNHLY, CDR2 FYNNEI. The naive CD8 subset, CD45RO-negative cells positively selected for CCR7, excluded terminally differentiated effector memory CD45RA+ cells. Donors, healthy HIV-negative adults, lacked recent acute infections or vaccinations. This clonotype originated in a man younger than 40 in good health. The chain employs TRBV2 and TRBJ2-1, with TRBD1 identical over 8 bases. The sequenced material came from naive CD8+ T cells sorted from blood. This CDR3 is CASSEGQGAGDEQFF. The CDR3 nucleotides read TGTGCCAGCAGTGAAGGTCAGGGGGCAGGAGATGAGCAGTTCTTC.